This TCR beta chain is from a study of regulatory T cells in long-lasting Graves disease. The time point was: persistent/refractory GD, antithyroid drugs over 5 years with positive TRAb. There was RNA extracted from PBMCs, and the TCR library was made from it. With 4 bases clipped from V and 0 bases from J, the junction kept 11 bases outside the gene matches. The length of the CDR3 is 19 residues. Investigators prepared the TCR beta libraries by applying iRepertoire HTBI primers and Arm-PCR of CDR3 regions. TCRdb re-called the multiplex PCR reads through MiXCR, storing one row per CDR3 protein. The data contain 400,000 to 500,000 distinct CDR3 sequences, less than 25% of them seen just once; the ten biggest clones take up around 13%.

The rearrangement uses TRBV12-3 or TRBV12-4 and TRBJ2-6, with 8 bases aligning to TRBD2. The receptor comes from a female donor with Graves disease. Source: peripheral blood mononuclear cells (PBMCs), taken when the disease was refractory, from a patient treated with antithyroid drugs. As DNA, the CDR3 is TGTGCCAGCAGTTCGCGGGGGGCCCGGGGCTCCTCTGGGGCCAACGTCCTGACTTTC. It encodes CASSSRGARGSSGANVLTF.